This T cell receptor beta chain was profiled in a study of blood T cell repertoires in COVID-19. Overall study context: From the United States, Italy and Spain came samples of acute and convalescent COVID-19.

Method: immunoSEQ multiplex PCR; TCRdb's copy keeps in-frame clones and lacks some. The sample records 200,000 to 250,000 clones, 84% being singletons. In terms of age and location, participants ranged from roughly 18 to 90 years and lived in around 22 US areas. Two negative PCRs, clearance, or symptom resolution had been documented for recovered Cohort 3 donors. This clone was detected ten times or more. The TCR was taken from a woman in her thirties or forties who had recovered from COVID-19. The sequenced sample was PBMCs or T cells enriched from blood (not recorded which).

The CDR3 DNA reads as TGTGCCAGCAGCAAAGGGAGACTAGCGGGGGGGGATTTCTTC. Amino acids: CASSKGRLAGGDFF. The V and J genes are TRBV21-1 and TRBJ2-1; no DNA check was done on the table's D call, TRBD2. TRBV21-1 is deemed a pseudogene. This CDR3 spans 14 amino acids.